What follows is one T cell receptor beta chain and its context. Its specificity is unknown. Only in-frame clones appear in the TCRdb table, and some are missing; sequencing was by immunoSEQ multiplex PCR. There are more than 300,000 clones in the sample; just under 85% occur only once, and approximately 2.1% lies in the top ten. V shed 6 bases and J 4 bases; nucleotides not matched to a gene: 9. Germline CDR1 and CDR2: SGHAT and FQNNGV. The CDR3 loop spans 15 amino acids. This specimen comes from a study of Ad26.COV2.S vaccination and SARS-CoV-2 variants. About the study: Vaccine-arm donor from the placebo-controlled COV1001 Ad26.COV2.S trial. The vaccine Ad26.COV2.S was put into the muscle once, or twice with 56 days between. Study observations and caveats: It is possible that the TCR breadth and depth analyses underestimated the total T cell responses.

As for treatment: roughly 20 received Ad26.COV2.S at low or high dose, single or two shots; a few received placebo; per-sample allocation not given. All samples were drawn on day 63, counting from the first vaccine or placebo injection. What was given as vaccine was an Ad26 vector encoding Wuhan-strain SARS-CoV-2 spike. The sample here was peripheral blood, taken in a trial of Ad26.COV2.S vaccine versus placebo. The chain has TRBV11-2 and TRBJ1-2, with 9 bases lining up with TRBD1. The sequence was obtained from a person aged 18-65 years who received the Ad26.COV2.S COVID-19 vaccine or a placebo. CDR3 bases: TGTGCCAGCAGTAGTACAGGGGGCTCTGTCTATGGCTACACCTTC. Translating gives CASSSTGGSVYGYTF.